This T cell receptor (beta chain) was sequenced during a study of T cell responses to AZD1222 COVID-19 vaccine. V gave up 6 bases and J gave up 4 bases, with 7 bases separating them. The CDR3 length is 12 residues. A few counts support this clone. What it recognizes is unknown. Study results and limitations: Across spike, vaccine-associated CD4 TCRs were found, dominant at 160-218 and 743-854. Variant regions that are unmutated are reportedly the target of nearly half of spike-specific TCRs. At study baseline, merely roughly 6 AZD1222 recipients were seropositive. Every sample of the repertoires postdated the peak T cell response.

Measured with immunoSEQ multiplex PCR; TCRdb has only the in-frame clones, and not every one. The sample gives around 160,000 clones, 90% to 95% of which show up once; roughly 2.9% is in the top ten. The specimen comprised peripheral blood, sampled on day 0 of MenACWY control vaccination. The sequence came from an adult in good health. The V and J genes are TRBV12-3 or TRBV12-4 and TRBJ1-5, with no clear D. CDR3 in amino acids: CASRHFNQPQHF. The CDR3 bases are TGTGCCAGCAGACACTTTAATCAGCCCCAGCATTTT.